The present T cell receptor (beta chain) was sequenced within a study of T cells in tuberculosis. Findings of the study overall: GMM-specific TCRs were nearer to active tuberculosis alpha repertoires, suggesting expansion. Active tuberculosis cases were adults; controls were adolescents.

Note on this clone: Its antigen remains unidentified.

Repertoires were generated with immunoSEQ multiplex PCR, while TCRdb's copy carries only in-frame clones and drops some. Of around 26,000 clones detected, roughly nine tenths appear once; the ten largest clones hold roughly a sixth. Germline CDR1 reads MDHEN; CDR2 reads SYDVKM. The CDR3 is 13 amino acids. Trimming left V 3 bases short and J 5 bases short, with 11 bases between. The rearrangement links TRBV28 to TRBJ2-7, with a possible D match to TRBD2 (5 bases). Sample: PBMCs. This TCR was sampled from a donor between 10 and 35 years old with latent tuberculosis or without tuberculosis infection. Some clones in this sample may be carry-over from other donors' samples. The CDR3 loop reads CASSFQGGHEQYF. The CDR3 nucleotides read TGTGCCAGCAGTTTTCAAGGAGGCCACGAGCAGTACTTC.